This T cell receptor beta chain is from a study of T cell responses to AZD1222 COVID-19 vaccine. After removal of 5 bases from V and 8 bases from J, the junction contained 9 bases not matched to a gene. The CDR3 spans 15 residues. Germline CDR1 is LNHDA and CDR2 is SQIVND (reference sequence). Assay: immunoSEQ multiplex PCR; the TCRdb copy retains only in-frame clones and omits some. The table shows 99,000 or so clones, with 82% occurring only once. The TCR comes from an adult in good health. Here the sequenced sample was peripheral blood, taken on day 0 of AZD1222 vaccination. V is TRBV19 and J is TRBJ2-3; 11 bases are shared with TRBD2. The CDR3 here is CASSHSGGAGVTQYF. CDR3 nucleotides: TGTGCCAGTAGTCATAGCGGGGGGGCTGGGGTTACGCAGTATTTT. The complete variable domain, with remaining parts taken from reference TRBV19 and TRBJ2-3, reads DGGITQSPKYLFRKEGQNVTLSCEQNLNHDAMYWYRQDPGQGLRLIYYSQIVNDFQKGDIAEGYSVSREKKESFPLTVTSAQKNPTAFYLCASSHSGGAGVTQYFGPGTRLTVL.